Listed below are T cell receptor beta chains from one sample, sequenced in a study of OX40 agonist ivuxolimab in advanced cancers. Clones were sequenced by immunoSEQ multiplex PCR, and TCRdb holds only the in-frame ones, with some missing. The sample includes about 96,000 clones, 90% seen only once; the top ten take around 1.6%. The source material was CD4+ or CD8+ T cells sorted from blood, sampled in a trial of the OX40 agonist ivuxolimab. The source of these receptors is an adult with an advanced solid tumor such as melanoma, head and neck, liver or kidney cancer. Both conserved end residues are part of each CDR3. A D gene is named only where the DNA matches it firmly. Some rows mark clone size as missing; the rest say once, few, many or name a class of expanded clone.

j_call,d_call,v_call,clone_size,cdr3_aa,cdr3_nt
TRBJ1-3,-,TRBV4-3,-,CASSQDGGTSSGNTIYF,TGCGCCAGCAGCCAAGATGGAGGGACGAGCTCTGGAAACACCATATATTTT
TRBJ1-4,-,TRBV7-8,-,CASSFPSGANEKLFF,TGTGCCAGCAGCTTTCCCTCAGGGGCAAATGAAAAACTGTTTTTT
TRBJ2-3,TRBD2,TRBV7-3,few,CASSLTGLASDTQYF,TGTGCCAGCAGCTTAACGGGACTAGCATCAGATACGCAGTATTTT
TRBJ1-4,-,TRBV7-9,-,CASSPGSGNAEKLFF,TGTGCCAGCAGCCCGGGATCAGGGAACGCCGAAAAACTGTTTTTT
TRBJ1-2,-,TRBV5-1,-,CASSSKAGEGYGYTF,TGCGCCAGCAGCTCCAAGGCAGGGGAGGGCTATGGCTACACCTTC
TRBJ1-2,-,TRBV5-6,-,CASSLAGTANYGYTF,TGTGCCAGCAGCTTGGCCGGGACCGCAAACTATGGCTACACCTTC
TRBJ2-7,-,TRBV28,-,CASSLERWGSSYEQYF,TGTGCCAGCAGTTTGGAACGCTGGGGGAGCTCCTACGAGCAGTACTTC
TRBJ1-2,-,TRBV14,-,CASSQVGVGGYTF,TGTGCCAGCAGCCAAGTCGGAGTTGGGGGCTACACCTTC
TRBJ2-1,-,TRBV5-6,-,CASSLGDTNNEQFF,TGTGCCAGCAGCTTAGGGGACACAAACAATGAGCAGTTCTTC
TRBJ2-7,-,TRBV7-9,-,CASSSYSGRGEQYF,TGTGCCAGCAGCTCATACTCGGGACGGGGCGAGCAGTACTTC
TRBJ1-5,-,TRBV28,-,CASNPRQGFNQPQHF,TGTGCCAGCAACCCTAGGCAGGGCTTCAATCAGCCCCAGCATTTT
TRBJ1-1,TRBD1,TRBV6-1,-,CASSEVLTGRTEAFF,TGTGCCAGCAGTGAAGTCCTGACAGGGCGTACTGAAGCTTTCTTT
TRBJ1-2,TRBD1,TRBV19,-,CASSMWTGTNYGYTF,TGTGCCAGTAGTATGTGGACAGGGACTAACTATGGCTACACCTTC
TRBJ1-1,TRBD1,TRBV19,-,CASSRGGVNRMNTEAFF,TGTGCCAGTAGTAGAGGGGGCGTCAACAGGATGAACACTGAAGCTTTCTTT
TRBJ2-7,TRBD2,TRBV5-5,-,CASGGGGFYEQYF,TGTGCCAGCGGCGGGGGAGGTTTTTACGAGCAGTACTTC
TRBJ2-1,-,TRBV19,-,CASSPSTTYNEQFF,TGTGCCAGTAGTCCCTCCACTACCTACAATGAGCAGTTCTTC
TRBJ1-2,TRBD1,TRBV5-6,-,CASSLELGTGGNYGYTF,TGTGCCAGCAGCCTGGAGCTAGGGACAGGGGGGAACTATGGCTACACCTTC
TRBJ2-5,TRBD1,TRBV5-1,-,CASSRNDRGETQYF,TGCGCCAGCAGCCGAAACGACAGGGGGGAGACCCAGTACTTC
TRBJ2-4,TRBD1,TRBV6-6,-,CASSPTPGTGKNIQYF,TGTGCCAGCAGCCCAACTCCCGGGACAGGGAAAAACATTCAGTACTTC
TRBJ2-3,TRBD1,TRBV7-3,once,CASSLRGTGSTDTQYF,TGTGCCAGCAGCTTAAGGGGGACAGGGAGCACAGATACGCAGTATTTT
TRBJ2-7,-,TRBV18,-,CASSPGLSYEQYF,TGTGCCAGCTCACCAGGACTTTCCTACGAGCAGTACTTC
TRBJ2-7,-,TRBV7-6,many,CASSSTGTGSYEQYF,TGTGCCAGCAGCTCTACCGGGACTGGGTCCTACGAGCAGTACTTC
TRBJ2-7,-,TRBV4-3,-,CASSQDVGTSLYEQYF,TGCGCCAGCAGCCAAGATGTTGGGACATCCCTTTACGAGCAGTACTTC
TRBJ2-5,TRBD1,TRBV11-3,-,CASSRRTGTEQETQYF,TGTGCCAGCAGCAGACGGACAGGAACTGAACAAGAGACCCAGTACTTC
TRBJ1-2,TRBD1,TRBV9,-,CASSVNVRQGAGYTF,TGTGCCAGCAGCGTAAACGTCCGACAGGGGGCTGGCTACACCTTC
TRBJ1-1,-,TRBV15,-,CASSYSGTEAFF,TGTGCCTCGTCCTATTCGGGCACTGAAGCTTTCTTT
TRBJ2-7,TRBD1,TRBV10-3,-,CAISESGQGVEQYF,TGTGCCATCAGTGAGTCGGGACAGGGGGTCGAGCAGTACTTC
TRBJ1-4,-,TRBV27,-,CASSLGVTNEKLFF,TGTGCCAGCAGTTTGGGGGTGACTAATGAAAAACTGTTTTTT
TRBJ2-7,-,TRBV5-1,-,CASSSGQLLLEQYF,TGCGCCAGCAGTTCGGGACAACTGCTACTGGAGCAGTACTTC
TRBJ2-3,-,TRBV5-1,-,CASSLETGADTQYF,TGCGCCAGCAGCTTGGAGACGGGGGCAGATACGCAGTATTTT
TRBJ2-7,TRBD2,TRBV5-4,-,CASSQGLAGAVGGEQYF,TGTGCCAGCAGCCAGGGACTAGCGGGAGCGGTTGGTGGCGAGCAGTACTTC
TRBJ1-2,-,TRBV20-1,-,CSAHERGGYTF,TGCAGTGCTCACGAAAGGGGTGGCTACACCTTC
TRBJ1-5,-,TRBV30,-,CAWSREDQPQHF,TGTGCCTGGAGCAGGGAGGATCAGCCCCAGCATTTT
TRBJ2-1,-,TRBV7-9,-,CASSKVTGGSYNEQFF,TGTGCCAGCAGCAAAGTCACCGGGGGCTCCTACAATGAGCAGTTCTTC
TRBJ2-2,-,TRBV5-8,-,CASSLTGRNTGELFF,TGTGCCAGCAGCTTGACAGGGAGGAACACCGGGGAGCTGTTTTTT
TRBJ2-5,-,TRBV4-3,-,CASSQRWGMQETQYF,TGCGCCAGCAGCCAAAGATGGGGGATGCAAGAGACCCAGTACTTC
TRBJ2-7,-,TRBV30,-,CAWNPSGSYEQYF,TGTGCCTGGAACCCGAGCGGGTCCTACGAGCAGTACTTC
TRBJ2-5,TRBD2,TRBV30,once,CAWSPRSGRAGGQETQYF,TGTGCCTGGAGTCCAAGGAGCGGGAGGGCCGGTGGGCAAGAGACCCAGTACTTC
TRBJ1-1,-,TRBV29-1,-,CSVEDPTGIEAFF,TGCAGCGTTGAAGATCCGACAGGCATTGAAGCTTTCTTT
TRBJ1-1,TRBD1,TRBV6-1,-,CASSGFQGAEAFF,TGTGCCAGCAGTGGATTCCAGGGGGCTGAAGCTTTCTTT
TRBJ1-1,-,TRBV30,few,CAWRFGTPNTEAFF,TGTGCCTGGAGATTTGGGACACCGAACACTGAAGCTTTCTTT
TRBJ1-1,-,TRBV7-2,-,CASSLYPSATEAFF,TGTGCCAGCAGCTTATACCCCTCCGCGACTGAAGCTTTCTTT
TRBJ1-2,-,TRBV5-1,few,CASSFDGGWGYTF,TGCGCCAGCAGCTTTGACGGGGGATGGGGCTACACCTTC
TRBJ1-5,-,TRBV9,-,CASSVEQQSNQPQHF,TGTGCCAGCAGCGTAGAACAACAAAGCAATCAGCCCCAGCATTTT
TRBJ1-2,-,TRBV19,-,CASRKGTNTPNYGYTF,TGTGCCAGTAGGAAAGGGACCAACACTCCCAACTATGGCTACACCTTC
TRBJ2-3,-,TRBV7-9,-,CASSSSPLVGTDTQYF,TGTGCCAGCAGCTCCTCTCCCCTAGTGGGCACAGATACGCAGTATTTT
TRBJ1-2,-,TRBV7-9,-,CASSTQRGGYTF,TGTGCCAGCAGCACGCAACGGGGTGGCTACACCTTC
TRBJ2-5,-,TRBV12-5,-,CASGLVTPSAETQYF,TGTGCTAGTGGTTTGGTAACCCCGTCCGCAGAGACCCAGTACTTC
TRBJ2-1,TRBD2,TRBV5-6,-,CASSLGLADPYSYNEQFF,TGTGCCAGCAGCTTGGGACTAGCGGACCCTTACTCCTACAATGAGCAGTTCTTC
TRBJ2-1,-,TRBV7-6,few,CASSLAGDTYNEQFF,TGTGCCAGCAGCTTAGCGGGAGACACCTACAATGAGCAGTTCTTC
TRBJ2-3,-,TRBV27,-,CASRPHRSDTQYF,TGTGCCAGCAGACCCCACAGGTCAGATACGCAGTATTTT
TRBJ2-2,-,TRBV9,-,CASSVDLAPNTGELFF,TGTGCCAGCAGCGTAGATTTGGCCCCCAACACCGGGGAGCTGTTTTTT
TRBJ2-3,TRBD2,TRBV4-1,-,CASSDLSPGLAGGRNTQYF,TGCGCCAGCAGCGATCTTAGCCCGGGACTAGCGGGAGGGCGAAATACGCAGTATTTT
TRBJ1-5,-,TRBV6-6,-,CASSYVAANQPQHF,TGTGCCAGCAGTTACGTGGCGGCCAATCAGCCCCAGCATTTT
TRBJ2-1,TRBD2,TRBV30,-,CAWSVPGIAGDNEQFF,TGTGCCTGGAGTGTACCCGGGATAGCGGGAGACAATGAGCAGTTCTTC
TRBJ2-7,TRBD1,TRBV7-3,-,CASSFGQGRAYEQYF,TGTGCCAGCAGCTTCGGACAGGGTAGGGCCTACGAGCAGTACTTC
TRBJ2-7,-,TRBV28,-,CASIRTSPFLEGSYEQYF,TGTGCCAGCATCCGGACATCGCCGTTCTTGGAAGGCTCCTACGAGCAGTACTTC
TRBJ1-2,-,TRBV7-2,once,CASSTRTRGHGYTF,TGTGCCAGCAGCACCCGTACCAGGGGACATGGCTACACCTTC
TRBJ2-5,-,TRBV19,-,CASSMGGGQETQYF,TGTGCCAGTAGTATGGGGGGCGGCCAAGAGACCCAGTACTTC